The text below deals with one T cell receptor beta chain. The data were taken from a study of T cells in Graves' hyperthyroidism and ophthalmopathy. TCR beta CDR3 region amplification was performed from RNA transcripts. First-round RT-PCR with HTBI primers amplified the TCR CDR3 region. MiXCR, applied by TCRdb to the multiplex PCR reads, yields one record per CDR3 protein. The top ten clones hold 30% to 35% of a sample with about 400,000 distinct CDR3 sequences, 15% of them seen once. Patients were aged 18 to 65, had disease duration under 2 months, and had newly diagnosed hyperthyroidism. What was sequenced was blood. This TCR derives from a woman aged 30 to 39 with Graves' hyperthyroidism.

The CDR3 reads CASSLGQGVFF. In DNA form, the CDR3 reads TGTGCCAGCAGTTTGGGACAGGGTGTGTTCTTC. This chain uses TRBV28 with TRBJ2-1, with TRBD1 matching 9 bases. V lost 3 bases and J lost 15; bases outside the gene matches: 3. This CDR3 contains 11 residues. Germline V gene data show CDR1 as MDHEN and CDR2 as SYDVKM.